The rows below give T cell receptor beta chains drawn from one sample of a study of blood T cell repertoires in COVID-19. The table came from immunoSEQ multiplex PCR; TCRdb's copy has only in-frame clones and leaves some out. Of 410,000 or so clones in the sample, about 91% were seen once. Sequenced sample: peripheral blood. The receptors derive from a woman aged 40-49 years with COVID-19, enrolled during active disease. CDR3s include the opening cysteine and the closing phenylalanine or tryptophan. D genes are given only for firm matches. Not every row has a clone size; where given, it reads once, few, many or a size class.

j_call | clone_size | d_call | v_call | cdr3_nt | cdr3_aa
TRBJ1-2 | - | - | TRBV28 | TGTGCCAGCAGCCGCCCACCGGGAAAAGTGCAGAGGCCCTCTGGCTACACCTTC | CASSRPPGKVQRPSGYTF
TRBJ1-3 | - | - | TRBV7-9 | TGTGCCAGCAGCCCAGGGGACGGAAACACCATATATTTT | CASSPGDGNTIYF
TRBJ1-2 | - | - | TRBV5-1 | TGCGCCAGCAGCCCTGGTGGCGGACCCGGCTCGGGAAACTATGGCTACACCTTC | CASSPGGGPGSGNYGYTF
TRBJ2-7 | - | - | TRBV7-2 | TGTGCCAGCAGCCTCGTCCTGGCCGAGCAGTACTTC | CASSLVLAEQYF
TRBJ2-1 | - | TRBD2 | TRBV7-2 | TGTGCCAGCAGCTTACGCGGGAGCTCCTACAATGAGCAGTTCTTC | CASSLRGSSYNEQFF
TRBJ1-2 | - | - | TRBV7-2 | TGTGCCAGCAGCTTATCCGGCGGGGGGCTCTATGGCTACACCTTC | CASSLSGGGLYGYTF
TRBJ2-1 | - | - | TRBV2 | TGTGCCAGCAGTGCTGATAGCTCCTACAATGAGCAGTTCTTC | CASSADSSYNEQFF
TRBJ1-4 | - | - | TRBV27 | TGTGCCAGCAAGGTTTGGGGGCTTAATGAAAAACTGTTTTTT | CASKVWGLNEKLFF
TRBJ2-1 | - | TRBD2 | TRBV29-1 | TGCAGCGTTGATTTGACTAGCGGGAACAATGAGCAGTTCTTC | CSVDLTSGNNEQFF
TRBJ1-6 | few | - | TRBV11-1 | TGTGCCAGCAGCTTATTGAGCAATTCACCCCTCCACTTT | CASSLLSNSPLHF
TRBJ2-6 | - | TRBD2 | TRBV29-1 | TGCAGCGTCCGACTAGCGGGAGGAGGTGGGGCCAACGTCCTGACTTTC | CSVRLAGGGGANVLTF
TRBJ1-1 | - | - | TRBV5-1 | TGCGCCAGCAGCCCCCAGTATTACACTGAAGCTTTCTTT | CASSPQYYTEAFF
TRBJ2-7 | - | - | TRBV11-2 | TGTGCCAGCAGCTTGGGGACTTTCTCCTACGAGCAGTACTTC | CASSLGTFSYEQYF
TRBJ2-3 | - | - | TRBV28 | TGTGCCAGCAGGTTGTGGGGGCAGCTAGCAGGGAGACCAGATACGCAGTATTTT | CASRLWGQLAGRPDTQYF
TRBJ1-2 | - | TRBD1 | TRBV12-3/TRBV12-4 | TGTGCCAGCAGACCTCGACAGGGAGTGGGCTACACCTTC | CASRPRQGVGYTF
TRBJ2-1 | - | TRBD2 | TRBV5-6 | TGTGCCAGCACCGGGACTAGCGGCTACAATGAGCAGTTCTTC | CASTGTSGYNEQFF
TRBJ2-5 | once | - | TRBV7-9 | TGTGCCAGCAGCCTGGGGACTGGTGAAGAGACCCAGTACTTC | CASSLGTGEETQYF
TRBJ1-5 | - | - | TRBV6-6 | TGTGCCAGCAGTTCATGGGACATCCAGCATTTT | CASSSWDIQHF
TRBJ2-5 | - | - | TRBV27 | TGTGCCAGCAGTTCCTCGACAGCGTTCGGAGAGACCCAGTACTTC | CASSSSTAFGETQYF
TRBJ1-5 | - | - | TRBV5-1 | TGCGCCAGCAGCTTGGGGGCGGGGGGCACAAATCAGCCCCAGCATTTT | CASSLGAGGTNQPQHF
TRBJ1-5 | - | - | TRBV19 | TGTGCCAGTAGTATTTCATCACTGCGCAATCAGCCCCAGCATTTT | CASSISSLRNQPQHF
TRBJ1-6 | - | - | TRBV18 | TGTGCCAGCTCACCGCTCCGGGACATGAGTATGTCACCCCTCCACTTT | CASSPLRDMSMSPLHF
TRBJ1-5 | - | TRBD1 | TRBV15 | TGTGCCACCAGTCCGGGACAGGGGTCCCAGCCCCAGCATTTT | CATSPGQGSQPQHF
TRBJ1-1 | - | - | TRBV18 | TGTGCCAGCTCAGGGGACATCTCGTCGGGGACTGAAGCTTTCTTT | CASSGDISSGTEAFF
TRBJ2-7 | - | TRBD1 | TRBV12-5 | TGTGCTATCCCGGGACAGGACTCCTACGAGCAGTACTTC | CAIPGQDSYEQYF
TRBJ2-7 | - | - | TRBV6-5 | TGTGCCAGCAGCTACACTATGACCGGGGACGAGCAGTACTTC | CASSYTMTGDEQYF
TRBJ2-1 | - | - | TRBV18 | TGTGCCAGCTCACCACGAGGTGTGAGGGCGAATGAGCAGTTCTTC | CASSPRGVRANEQFF
TRBJ2-7 | - | TRBD2 | TRBV5-1 | TGCGCCAGCAGCCGAGGGACTAGCGGGCAGACCTACGAGCAGTACTTC | CASSRGTSGQTYEQYF
TRBJ2-5 | once | - | TRBV19 | TGTGCCAGTGGGGTAGGGGAAGAGACCCAGTACTTC | CASGVGEETQYF
TRBJ2-1 | - | TRBD1 | TRBV11-2 | TGTGCCAGCAGCTTAGGAAGCGACAGGGGGCACAATGAGCAGTTCTTC | CASSLGSDRGHNEQFF
TRBJ2-3 | - | - | TRBV7-3 | TGTGCCAGCAGCCCCACAGGGCAGGCGCAGTATTTT | CASSPTGQAQYF
TRBJ2-6 | - | TRBD1 | TRBV27 | TGTGCCAGCCGGAGTCGGGCCGGGACAGGGGGCTCTGGGGCCAACGTCCTGACTTTC | CASRSRAGTGGSGANVLTF
TRBJ2-5 | once | TRBD1 | TRBV5-1 | TGCGCCAGCAGCCCCGAACCTCGACAGGGCCAAGAGACCCAGTACTTC | CASSPEPRQGQETQYF
TRBJ2-1 | - | TRBD1 | TRBV9 | TGTGCCAGCAGCGCACACCCTGGGACAGGCCGGGGGTTCTTC | CASSAHPGTGRGFF
TRBJ1-6 | - | TRBD1 | TRBV10-3 | TGTGCCATCAGTGAGTCGAGGACAGGGGGCTTGATGTCCCTCCACTTT | CAISESRTGGLMSLHF
TRBJ2-2 | - | TRBD2 | TRBV3-1/TRBV3-2 | TGTGCCAGCAGCCAAGTTCGGGAGGCCAACACCGGGGAGCTGTTTTTT | CASSQVREANTGELFF
TRBJ2-5 | - | - | TRBV9 | TGTGCCAGCAGCGTGGGAGATGGGGAGACCCAGTACTTC | CASSVGDGETQYF
TRBJ2-5 | - | - | TRBV6-5 | TGTGCCAGCAGTTACCTGCAGGCCCAGTACTTC | CASSYLQAQYF
TRBJ2-2 | - | TRBD2 | TRBV19 | TGTGCCAGTAGGTCGGGAGGTGGCACCGGGGAGCTGTTTTTT | CASRSGGGTGELFF
TRBJ1-2 | - | - | TRBV7-8 | TGTGCCAGCAGCTTAACCTTCCGGGGAACGTCTAACTATGGCTACACCTTC | CASSLTFRGTSNYGYTF
TRBJ2-5 | - | TRBD2 | TRBV29-1 | TGCAGCCAGACCCCCGGGACTAGCGGGGGAGAAGAGACCCAGTACTTC | CSQTPGTSGGEETQYF
TRBJ1-5 | - | TRBD1 | TRBV12-3/TRBV12-4 | TGTGCCAGCAGTCAGGGGGTGAATCAGCCCCAGCATTTT | CASSQGVNQPQHF
TRBJ2-1 | - | - | TRBV2 | TGTGCCAGCAGAATACCTTCTGGTAGCGTCGGGGAGCAGTTCTTC | CASRIPSGSVGEQFF
TRBJ2-5 | - | - | TRBV9 | TGTGCCAGCAGCCCTCAGACAGGTACGGGTCGGGAGACCCAGTACTTC | CASSPQTGTGRETQYF
TRBJ1-1 | - | - | TRBV23-1 | TGCGCCAACAACTGGCTAATAAGGGGGGGGAACACTGAAGCTTTCTTT | CANNWLIRGGNTEAFF
TRBJ2-3 | - | TRBD2 | TRBV7-2 | TGTGCCAGCAGGGGTCGTCTAGCGGGAGCAGATACGCAGTATTTT | CASRGRLAGADTQYF
TRBJ1-4 | - | TRBD1 | TRBV27 | TGTGCCAGCAGGACAGGGAAGGGGTCAACTAATGAAAAACTGTTTTTT | CASRTGKGSTNEKLFF
TRBJ2-2 | once | TRBD2 | TRBV3-1/TRBV3-2 | TGTGCCAGCAGCCAATTTAGCGGGGGTCCCGGGGAGCTGTTTTTT | CASSQFSGGPGELFF
TRBJ1-1 | once | - | TRBV7-9 | TGTGCCAGCAGCTCTACAGGGAGGGTGAACACTGAAGCTTTCTTT | CASSSTGRVNTEAFF
TRBJ2-7 | - | - | TRBV7-2 | TGTGCCAGCAGCTTATCGGCAGGGAAGTTCCACGAGCAGTACTTC | CASSLSAGKFHEQYF
TRBJ2-5 | - | - | TRBV9 | TGTGCCAGCAGCGTAGTAGGTACTCGGGAGGAGACCCAGTACTTC | CASSVVGTREETQYF
TRBJ1-1 | - | TRBD1 | TRBV6-5 | TGTGCCAGCAGAGGGACAGACCTGAACACTGAAGCTTTCTTT | CASRGTDLNTEAFF
TRBJ1-2 | - | - | TRBV29-1 | TGCAGCGTTGTAAGCCCCTCAGCGCAGGGCTATGGCTACACCTTC | CSVVSPSAQGYGYTF
TRBJ2-1 | - | - | TRBV28 | TGTGCCAGCAGTTTAGACAACGATGAGCAGTTCTTC | CASSLDNDEQFF
TRBJ1-2 | - | - | TRBV28 | TGTGCCAGCAGCCAACCCCGGGCCGGGGGGTCAACATTATTGGACTATGGCTACACCTTC | CASSQPRAGGSTLLDYGYTF
TRBJ2-1 | - | TRBD2 | TRBV4-1 | TGCGCCAGCAGCTCTCGACTAGCGGGAGGTATCGCTGAGCAGTTCTTC | CASSSRLAGGIAEQFF
TRBJ1-2 | - | TRBD1 | TRBV2 | TGTGCCAGCAGTGAAGCGCTGAAGGGACAGGGCTACTACACCTTC | CASSEALKGQGYYTF